This TCR beta chain is from a study of T cells in localized non-small cell lung cancer. Findings and limits, study-wide: T cell clonality was highest in uninvolved adjacent lung, above tumor. Heterogeneity remains possible, as sequencing covered one tumor region only.

CDR3 length equals 13 residues. The V end was cut by 8 bases, the J end by 6 bases, with 16 bases between. The V gene's germline CDR1 is MNHEY and CDR2 SVGAGI. Profiling relied on immunoSEQ multiplex PCR, and the TCRdb table lists in-frame clones only, not all of them. The sample gives 25,000 to 30,000 clones, roughly 89% of which show up once; 2.5% to 3% is in the top ten. As for this clone: Its antigen remains unidentified.

This TCR came from a woman between 18 and 55 years old with stage I lung adenocarcinoma. This rearrangement joins TRBV6-5 to TRBJ1-1; D is uncertain. The specimen comprised peripheral blood, sampled before any cancer treatment. The CDR3, as DNA: TGTGCCAGCCGTTCTGGGCAGGTGCCTGAAGCTTTCTTT. Translated: CASRSGQVPEAFF.